This T cell receptor (beta chain) was captured by sequencing in a study of T-cell reconstitution after alpha-beta-depleted transplantation in children. Study-wide points: Hyperexpanded clones declined; after one year, newly produced T cells mostly supplied diversity. Certain patients had high TCRbeta diversity at day 60, and it came from recipient T cells and thymic progenitors that survived. The origin of alpha-beta T cells about two months after transplant was reportedly several hundred expanded graft clones.

The CDR3 consists of 14 residues. Germline V gene data show CDR1 as SGHTA and CDR2 as FQGNSA. V lost 5 bases and J 4 bases, leaving 14 bases between the germline ends. This clonotype was detected only a few times. Its specificity is not known. As it was prepared, the TCRbeta library received unique molecular identifiers. TCRdb reprocessed the PCR reads via MiXCR and lists one record per CDR3 protein. The repertoire holds a few hundred thousand distinct CDR3 sequences, 25% to 30% seen once, with around 36% in the top ten. The genes are TRBV7-2 and TRBJ1-2; TRBD1 might be the D (6 bases). The specimen comprised PBMCs, sampled before TCRalphabeta/CD19-depleted stem cell transplant. This sequence originates from a boy younger than two with Wiskott-Aldrich syndrome, due to receive a stem cell transplant. The CDR3 sequence is CASSQTGPVYGYTF. The CDR3 nucleotides are TGTGCCAGCAGCCAAACAGGGCCAGTCTATGGCTACACCTTC.